Listed here is a single TCR beta chain. Deletions cut 7 bases from V and 0 bases from J, with 7 bases between. This CDR3 comprises 12 residues. Germline V gene sequence: CDR1 SGHTS, CDR2 YDEGEE. Averaging approximately 0.11 L, one heparinised blood draw was given by each donor. Via CD45RO/CCR7/CD25/CD127/CD95/CD27, cells of the CD4+ naive, central memory, regulatory and stem cell-like memory subsets were sorted. The study reverse transcribed the entire isolated RNA, so it sequenced expressed TCRB transcripts. The method was immunoSEQ multiplex PCR; TCRdb's version includes in-frame clones alone and lacks a portion of them. Of hundreds of thousands of clones in the sample, over 12% are singletons; the top ten hold more than 0.02%. These data are taken from a study of beta chain features in type 1 diabetes.

What was sequenced was naive CD4+ T cells from blood. The chain has TRBV5-8 and TRBJ1-1; D unresolved. This receptor was identified in a middle-aged woman in good health. CDR3 region: CASFRVNTEAFF. Written as DNA, the CDR3 is TGTGCCAGCTTTCGGGTGAACACTGAAGCTTTCTTT.